These T cell receptor beta chains were read from a single sample in a study of blood T cell repertoires in COVID-19. TCRdb's table, derived via immunoSEQ multiplex PCR, lists solely in-frame clones and lacks some. Of about 210,000 clones listed, roughly 86% are singletons. Input material: peripheral blood. The receptors were gathered from a woman aged 45 to 65 with active or convalescent COVID-19. The CDR3 runs from the conserved cysteine through the conserved F or W. Each record gives: V gene, J gene, clone size, CDR3 protein. A clone size is listed for some rows: how often the clone was seen (once, few, many), or a class if it is expanded.

TRBV2,TRBJ2-2,once,CASMGPGGNTGELFF
TRBV2,TRBJ1-6,-,CASSPSSPLHF
TRBV6-6,TRBJ1-2,-,CATNRAYDYGYTF
TRBV10-2,TRBJ1-3,-,CASSESDKFGNTIYF
TRBV25-1,TRBJ1-4,few,CASSELGDTSREKLFF
TRBV2,TRBJ1-1,once,CASRGGQGVIEAFF
TRBV19,TRBJ2-2,-,CASSPRTSVNTGELFF
TRBV21-1,TRBJ1-2,-,CASSKVWRASGYTF
TRBV6-5,TRBJ1-2,-,CASSTGGPYGYTF
TRBV7-2,TRBJ1-2,-,CASSFVPGQREGKYGYTF